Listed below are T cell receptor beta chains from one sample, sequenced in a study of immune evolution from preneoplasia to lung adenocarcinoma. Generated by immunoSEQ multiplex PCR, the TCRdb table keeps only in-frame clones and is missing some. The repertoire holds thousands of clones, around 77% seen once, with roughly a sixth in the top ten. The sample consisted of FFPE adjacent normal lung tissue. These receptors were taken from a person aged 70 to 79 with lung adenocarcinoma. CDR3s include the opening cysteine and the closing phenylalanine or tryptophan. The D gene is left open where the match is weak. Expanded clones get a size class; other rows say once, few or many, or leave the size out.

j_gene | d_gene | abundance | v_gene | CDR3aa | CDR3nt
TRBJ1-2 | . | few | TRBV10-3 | CAISDAGSYGYTF | TGTGCCATCAGTGATGCAGGGAGCTATGGCTACACCTTC
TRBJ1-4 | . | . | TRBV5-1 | CASTSTGLGEKLFF | TGCGCCAGCACTTCAACAGGGCTTGGTGAAAAACTGTTTTTT
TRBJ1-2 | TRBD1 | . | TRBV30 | CAWSANLLRGLGYGYTF | TGTGCCTGGAGTGCCAATCTTCTCAGGGGGCTCGGTTATGGCTACACCTTC
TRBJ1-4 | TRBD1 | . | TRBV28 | CASSLTGNEKLFF | TGTGCCAGCAGCTTGACAGGGAATGAAAAACTGTTTTTT
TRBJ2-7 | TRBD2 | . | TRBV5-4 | CASSPYSGGSYEQYF | TGTGCCAGCAGCCCTTATAGCGGGGGCTCCTACGAGCAGTACTTC
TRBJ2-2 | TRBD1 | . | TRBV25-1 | CASSNYQGVGELFF | TGTGCCAGCAGCAACTATCAGGGGGTCGGGGAGCTGTTTTTT
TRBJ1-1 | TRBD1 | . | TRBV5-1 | CASSLPGQGASQRSEAFF | TGCGCCAGCAGCCTACCGGGACAGGGGGCCTCTCAACGGTCTGAAGCTTTCTTT
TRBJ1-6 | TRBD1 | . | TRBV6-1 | CASKIGQANSPLHF | TGTGCCAGCAAAATTGGACAGGCAAATTCACCCCTCCACTTT
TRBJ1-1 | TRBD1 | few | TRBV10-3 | CAISSTGSDTEAFF | TGTGCCATCAGCTCGACAGGGTCGGACACTGAAGCTTTCTTT
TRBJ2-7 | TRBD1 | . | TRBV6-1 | CASSGQGGSYEQYF | TGTGCCAGCAGTGGACAGGGGGGTTCCTACGAGCAGTACTTC
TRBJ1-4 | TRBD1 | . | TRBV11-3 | CASSLGTGSNEKLFF | TGTGCCAGCAGCTTAGGGACAGGATCTAATGAAAAACTGTTTTTT
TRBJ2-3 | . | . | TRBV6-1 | CASTKKGEGTDTQYF | TGTGCCAGCACTAAAAAGGGGGAGGGCACAGATACGCAGTATTTT
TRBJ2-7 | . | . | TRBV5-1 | CASSLVGGYEQYF | TGCGCCAGCAGCTTGGTTGGGGGCTACGAGCAGTACTTC
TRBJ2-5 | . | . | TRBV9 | CASSVDTGSQETQYF | TGTGCCAGCAGCGTAGATACAGGGAGCCAAGAGACCCAGTACTTC
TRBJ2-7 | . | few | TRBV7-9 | CASSLGGSEQYF | TGTGCCAGCAGCTTAGGAGGCAGCGAGCAGTACTTC
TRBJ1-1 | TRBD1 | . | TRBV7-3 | CASSETGDGNTEAFF | TGTGCCAGCAGCGAGACAGGGGACGGGAACACTGAAGCTTTCTTT
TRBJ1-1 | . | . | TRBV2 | CAGRQEMNTEAFF | TGTGCCGGAAGACAGGAGATGAACACTGAAGCTTTCTTT
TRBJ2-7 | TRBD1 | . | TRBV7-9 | CASSSANSGTGLWHF | TGTGCCAGCAGCTCCGCCAATTCCGGGACAGGGCTTTGGCACTTC
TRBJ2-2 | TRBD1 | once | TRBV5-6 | CASSYLTGVGTGELFF | TGTGCCAGCAGCTACCTGACAGGGGTAGGCACCGGGGAGCTGTTTTTT
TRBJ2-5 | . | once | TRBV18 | CASSPGSQETQYF | TGTGCCAGCTCACCAGGGTCTCAAGAGACCCAGTACTTC
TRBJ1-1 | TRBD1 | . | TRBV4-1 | CASSQVGSGTTGQTEAFF | TGCGCCAGCAGCCAAGTTGGGAGTGGTACGACAGGGCAAACTGAAGCTTTCTTT
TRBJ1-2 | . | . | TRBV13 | CASSRDNSGYGYTF | TGTGCCAGCAGCCGGGACAATAGCGGCTATGGCTACACCTTC
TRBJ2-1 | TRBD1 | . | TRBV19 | CASSTGTARNEQFF | TGTGCCAGTAGTACAGGGACAGCAAGGAATGAGCAGTTCTTC
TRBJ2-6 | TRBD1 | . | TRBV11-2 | CASSPGQGTVSGANVLTF | TGTGCCAGCAGTCCTGGACAGGGGACTGTCTCTGGGGCCAACGTCCTGACTTTC